Included here is one T cell receptor (beta chain) sequence, with context. The antigen is not known. The CDR3 consists of 15 residues. Trimming took 6 bases from V and 8 from J; bases not matched to a gene: 10. This entry belongs to a study of tumor-infiltrating lymphocytes in primary liver carcinoma. TCR beta cDNA was prepared out of approximately 500 ng total RNA by means of a constant-region primer. Researchers made the TCR beta libraries by running three nested multiplex PCR rounds with slightly modified ARM-PCR. The opening two PCR rounds, 10 cycles each, paired TRBV1-TRBV30 forward primers with a C-beta reverse primer. Using its own MiXCR run on the multiplex PCR reads, TCRdb lists one record per CDR3 protein. Of under 200,000 distinct CDR3 sequences detected, around 81% appear once; the ten largest clones hold 15% to 20%. Overall study findings and caveats: Tumor tissue displayed a significantly greater top-250-clone fraction than blood (p = 0.039).

Investigators took RNA and DNA out together from 20-30 mg of unsorted bulk tissue. Among the patients, all had chronic HBV infection and none had been treated. The origin of this receptor is a man aged 35-49 years with primary liver carcinoma and hepatitis B virus infection. Material for sequencing was tumor tissue from primary liver carcinoma. The V and J genes are TRBV12-3 or TRBV12-4 and TRBJ2-1, with 10 bases that match TRBD2. CDR3 amino acids: CASRTVAGGADEQFF. The CDR3 nucleotides read TGTGCCAGCAGAACGGTAGCGGGGGGCGCCGATGAGCAGTTCTTC.